The T cell receptor beta chain under discussion was sequenced for a study of cytomegalovirus exposure and HLA in healthy donors. Findings of the study overall: In vitro checks showed that a few CMV-associated chains really do target CMV antigens. It was 150 to 200 TCR beta chains that were listed as cytomegalovirus-associated.

TCRdb's copy holds only in-frame clones and misses some; the assay was immunoSEQ multiplex PCR. This sample yields some 68,000 clones, of which more than 95% are seen a single time; under 2.5% belongs to the top ten. A note on this clone: The antigen remains unidentified.

The V and J ends lost 7 bases and 1 base respectively, with 12 bases between them. Germline V lookup: CDR1 WSHSY, CDR2 SAAADI. CDR3 length: 14 residues. The origin of this receptor is a man aged 18 to 29 in good health and CMV-seronegative. The chain uses TRBV10-2 and TRBJ2-3; tentative D call: TRBD2 (5 bases). Sequences were obtained from PBMCs. CDR3 sequence (DNA): TGCGCCAGCAAGCCGAGGGTTGGCACAGATACGCAGTATTTT. Protein: CASKPRVGTDTQYF.